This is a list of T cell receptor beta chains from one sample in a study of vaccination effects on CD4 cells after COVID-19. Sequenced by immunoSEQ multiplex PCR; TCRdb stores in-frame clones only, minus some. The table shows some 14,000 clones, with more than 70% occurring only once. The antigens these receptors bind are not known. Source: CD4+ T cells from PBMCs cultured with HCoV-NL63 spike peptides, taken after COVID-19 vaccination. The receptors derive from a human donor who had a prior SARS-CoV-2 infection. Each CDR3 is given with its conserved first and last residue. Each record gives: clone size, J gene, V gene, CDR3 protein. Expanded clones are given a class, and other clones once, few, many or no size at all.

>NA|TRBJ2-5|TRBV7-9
CASSQGPSQETQYF
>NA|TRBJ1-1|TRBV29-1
CSSDRGIFAEAFF
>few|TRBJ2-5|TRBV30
CAWSPVPAQYF
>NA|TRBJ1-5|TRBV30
CAWSPKGGPAYSNQPQHF
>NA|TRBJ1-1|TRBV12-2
CASRLVIRTGMNTEAFF
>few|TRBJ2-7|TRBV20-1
CSASLAGGLFYEQYF
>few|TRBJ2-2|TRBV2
CASSADGTTGELFF
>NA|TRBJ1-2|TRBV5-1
CASSLGQGANGYTF
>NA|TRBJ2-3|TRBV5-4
CASSTGLAGTDTQYF
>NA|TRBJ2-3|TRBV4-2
CASSQDHSTDTQYF
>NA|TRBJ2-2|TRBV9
CASSVFHQGPGELFF
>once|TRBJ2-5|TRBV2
CASSRTLPQETQYF
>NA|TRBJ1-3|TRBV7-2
CASSLGGHLVNTIYF
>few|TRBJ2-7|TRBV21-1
CASSKDGQDYEQYF
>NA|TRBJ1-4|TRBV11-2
CASNKIGGHLEKLFF
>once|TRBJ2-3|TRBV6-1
CASSDFRGGATDTQYF
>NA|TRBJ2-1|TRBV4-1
CASSQGAGLAGGRISYNEQFF
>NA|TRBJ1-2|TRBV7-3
CASSLGGRYGYTF
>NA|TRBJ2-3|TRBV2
CASRTPFSGGADTQYF
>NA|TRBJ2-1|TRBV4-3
CASSQNPTGASYNEQFF
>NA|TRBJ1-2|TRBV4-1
CASRDRESAVDGGYTF
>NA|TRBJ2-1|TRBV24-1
CATSENGTSGRIPNEQFF